This entry describes one TCR beta chain. This sample was taken from a study of T-cell memory formation after mild COVID-19. Trimming left V 0 bases short and J 0 bases short, with 19 bases between. The CDR3 runs 20 residues. The germline gives CDR1 SGHRS, CDR2 YFSETQ. TCRdb re-derived calls from the 5' RACE reads in MiXCR, one entry per CDR3 protein. The sample lists 400,000 or so distinct CDR3 sequences, over 15% occurring once. This receptor was taken from an adult woman who had mild COVID-19 (a few samples of this study predate the infection). Cell type and time point are not known. The rearrangement joins TRBV5-1 to TRBJ2-6; the D gene is possibly TRBD2 (5 bases). Sequenced material: PBMCs or a T cell subset sorted from them (not recorded which). The DNA of the CDR3 is TGCGCCAGCAGCTTGGGTATCACTAGGGCGGTAGGCTCTGGGGCCAACGTCCTGACTTTC. Amino acid sequence: CASSLGITRAVGSGANVLTF.